The rows below give T cell receptor beta chains drawn from one sample of a study of human T cells and chemical hapten exposure. Using its own MiXCR run on the RACE reads, TCRdb lists one record per CDR3 protein. The repertoire holds 100,000 to 150,000 distinct CDR3 sequences, about 9.4% seen once, with about 1.8% in the top ten. Sequencing was carried out using whole blood. These receptors all stem from a male donor in good health. Some clones in this sample may be carry-over from other donors' samples. The CDR3 runs from the conserved cysteine through the conserved F or W. A D gene is named only where the DNA matches it firmly. Only some rows state a clone size, as once, few, many or a class for expanded clones.

clone_size: .; v_call: TRBV27; d_call: .; j_call: TRBJ2-1; cdr3_aa: CASREVGTTGEQFF; cdr3_nt: TGTGCCAGCAGAGAAGTAGGCACTACGGGTGAGCAGTTCTTC
clone_size: many; v_call: TRBV7-9; d_call: .; j_call: TRBJ2-6; cdr3_aa: CASSFWLSGANVLTF; cdr3_nt: TGTGCCAGCAGCTTCTGGCTCTCTGGGGCCAACGTCCTGACTTTC
clone_size: many; v_call: TRBV2; d_call: .; j_call: TRBJ1-1; cdr3_aa: CASSDQTANTEAFF; cdr3_nt: TGTGCCAGCAGTGACCAGACAGCGAACACTGAAGCTTTCTTT
clone_size: many; v_call: TRBV7-2; d_call: TRBD1; j_call: TRBJ1-5; cdr3_aa: CASRDRGGAYQPQHF; cdr3_nt: TGTGCCAGCAGGGACAGGGGGGGGGCCTATCAGCCCCAGCATTTT
clone_size: .; v_call: TRBV7-6; d_call: .; j_call: TRBJ2-1; cdr3_aa: CASSLGQGVDEQFF; cdr3_nt: TGTGCCAGCAGCTTAGGGCAGGGCGTCGATGAGCAGTTCTTC
clone_size: .; v_call: TRBV7-8; d_call: TRBD1; j_call: TRBJ1-1; cdr3_aa: CASSLSRDRGYGNTEAFF; cdr3_nt: TGTGCCAGCAGCTTGTCCCGGGACAGGGGATACGGGAACACTGAAGCTTTCTTT
clone_size: many; v_call: TRBV10-3; d_call: TRBD1; j_call: TRBJ2-3; cdr3_aa: CAISESPGQGADTQYF; cdr3_nt: TGTGCCATCAGTGAGTCGCCGGGACAGGGTGCAGATACGCAGTATTTT
clone_size: .; v_call: TRBV14; d_call: .; j_call: TRBJ1-5; cdr3_aa: CASSQEGYNQPQHF; cdr3_nt: TGTGCCAGCAGCCAAGAGGGTTACAATCAGCCCCAGCATTTT
clone_size: few; v_call: TRBV20-1; d_call: .; j_call: TRBJ2-3; cdr3_aa: CSAPGGGGHSTDTRYF; cdr3_nt: TGCAGTGCCCCGGGGGGAGGGGGCCATAGCACAGATACGCGGTATTTT
clone_size: .; v_call: TRBV20-1; d_call: .; j_call: TRBJ1-5; cdr3_aa: CSAGGGQPQHF; cdr3_nt: TGCAGTGCGGGAGGGGGTCAGCCCCAGCATTTT
clone_size: many; v_call: TRBV6-5; d_call: .; j_call: TRBJ1-2; cdr3_aa: CASSGGGWNGYTF; cdr3_nt: TGTGCCAGCAGTGGGGGGGGGTGGAACGGCTACACCTTC
clone_size: .; v_call: TRBV19; d_call: TRBD2; j_call: TRBJ2-2; cdr3_aa: CASHPGLGDTGELFF; cdr3_nt: TGTGCCAGCCATCCGGGACTAGGGGACACCGGGGAGCTGTTTTTT
clone_size: .; v_call: TRBV10-3; d_call: TRBD1; j_call: TRBJ2-5; cdr3_aa: CAIGPGQGQETQYF; cdr3_nt: TGTGCCATCGGGCCCGGACAGGGCCAAGAGACCCAGTACTTC
clone_size: .; v_call: TRBV20-1; d_call: .; j_call: TRBJ2-7; cdr3_aa: CSARVPSTSYEQYF; cdr3_nt: TGCAGTGCTAGAGTTCCTTCAACATCCTACGAGCAGTACTTC
clone_size: few; v_call: TRBV5-1; d_call: .; j_call: TRBJ2-7; cdr3_aa: CASSLVGSQGEQYF; cdr3_nt: TGCGCCAGCAGCTTGGTAGGGTCTCAGGGGGAGCAGTACTTC
clone_size: .; v_call: TRBV27; d_call: TRBD1; j_call: TRBJ2-5; cdr3_aa: CASSFYRTGGETQYF; cdr3_nt: TGTGCCAGCAGTTTCTACAGGACAGGGGGAGAGACCCAGTACTTC
clone_size: many; v_call: TRBV16; d_call: .; j_call: TRBJ1-2; cdr3_aa: CASSPMAGQNYGYTF; cdr3_nt: TGTGCCAGCAGCCCTATGGCAGGGCAAAACTATGGCTACACCTTC
clone_size: medium-sized; v_call: TRBV6-4; d_call: TRBD2; j_call: TRBJ2-2; cdr3_aa: CASSDTSGGATGELFF; cdr3_nt: TGTGCCAGCAGTGACACTAGCGGGGGGGCCACCGGGGAGCTGTTTTTT
clone_size: many; v_call: TRBV7-9; d_call: .; j_call: TRBJ2-7; cdr3_aa: CASSLVGDEQYF; cdr3_nt: TGTGCCAGCAGCTTAGTAGGGGATGAGCAGTACTTC
clone_size: few; v_call: TRBV23-1; d_call: TRBD1; j_call: TRBJ2-4; cdr3_aa: CASSQSGGASKNIQYF; cdr3_nt: TGCGCCAGCAGTCAGTCAGGGGGCGCCTCCAAAAACATTCAGTACTTC
clone_size: few; v_call: TRBV6-2/TRBV6-3; d_call: TRBD1; j_call: TRBJ2-6; cdr3_aa: CANSRTGAVGNVLTF; cdr3_nt: TGTGCCAACAGTCGGACAGGGGCCGTGGGGAACGTCCTGACTTTC
clone_size: few; v_call: TRBV6-5; d_call: .; j_call: TRBJ2-3; cdr3_aa: CASSVSAAGLDTQYF; cdr3_nt: TGTGCCAGCAGTGTATCCGCGGCGGGACTAGATACGCAGTATTTT
clone_size: .; v_call: TRBV6-1; d_call: .; j_call: TRBJ1-1; cdr3_aa: CASRRGLEAFF; cdr3_nt: TGTGCCAGCAGACGAGGGCTTGAAGCTTTCTTT
clone_size: .; v_call: TRBV5-1; d_call: .; j_call: TRBJ2-3; cdr3_aa: CASSFLEEDTQYF; cdr3_nt: TGCGCCAGCAGCTTTTTAGAGGAAGATACGCAGTATTTT
clone_size: .; v_call: TRBV20-1; d_call: .; j_call: TRBJ1-1; cdr3_aa: CSARRTGGATEAFF; cdr3_nt: TGCAGTGCTAGACGCACGGGGGGGGCCACTGAAGCTTTCTTT
clone_size: many; v_call: TRBV12-3/TRBV12-4; d_call: TRBD1; j_call: TRBJ2-1; cdr3_aa: CASNILDRATYNEQFF; cdr3_nt: TGTGCCAGCAACATCCTCGACAGGGCGACCTACAATGAGCAGTTCTTC
clone_size: .; v_call: TRBV2; d_call: TRBD2; j_call: TRBJ2-3; cdr3_aa: CASRTSGAATDTQYF; cdr3_nt: TGTGCCAGCAGGACTAGCGGGGCAGCAACAGATACGCAGTATTTT
clone_size: .; v_call: TRBV12-3/TRBV12-4; d_call: TRBD2; j_call: TRBJ2-5; cdr3_aa: CASSLDLAGEGGETQYF; cdr3_nt: TGTGCCAGCAGTTTAGATCTAGCGGGAGAGGGCGGGGAGACCCAGTACTTC
clone_size: .; v_call: TRBV5-4; d_call: TRBD2; j_call: TRBJ2-1; cdr3_aa: CASSWWAKGGREQFF; cdr3_nt: TGTGCCAGCAGCTGGTGGGCCAAAGGCGGGAGAGAGCAGTTCTTC
clone_size: few; v_call: TRBV5-1; d_call: TRBD2; j_call: TRBJ2-3; cdr3_aa: CASSTLLAGETTDTQYF; cdr3_nt: TGCGCCAGCAGCACACTACTAGCGGGAGAAACCACAGATACGCAGTATTTT
clone_size: many; v_call: TRBV12-3/TRBV12-4; d_call: .; j_call: TRBJ2-3; cdr3_aa: CASSFWGIEGTDTQYF; cdr3_nt: TGTGCCAGCAGTTTTTGGGGAATAGAGGGCACAGATACGCAGTATTTT
clone_size: .; v_call: TRBV7-6; d_call: TRBD2; j_call: TRBJ2-1; cdr3_aa: CASSLSDSSAGGRRAYNEQFF; cdr3_nt: TGTGCCAGCAGCTTATCCGACAGTTCTGCGGGAGGGAGGAGGGCCTACAATGAGCAGTTCTTC
clone_size: .; v_call: TRBV4-2; d_call: .; j_call: TRBJ1-2; cdr3_aa: CASSQRTEKDYGYTF; cdr3_nt: TGTGCCAGCAGCCAGCGGACAGAAAAAGACTATGGCTACACCTTC
clone_size: few; v_call: TRBV5-1; d_call: TRBD1; j_call: TRBJ2-7; cdr3_aa: CASGTGTGVYEQYF; cdr3_nt: TGCGCCAGCGGAACCGGGACAGGGGTTTACGAGCAGTACTTC
clone_size: .; v_call: TRBV28; d_call: .; j_call: TRBJ1-1; cdr3_aa: CASSQIGSELKTEAFF; cdr3_nt: TGTGCCAGCAGTCAGATTGGAAGTGAGTTAAAGACTGAAGCTTTCTTT